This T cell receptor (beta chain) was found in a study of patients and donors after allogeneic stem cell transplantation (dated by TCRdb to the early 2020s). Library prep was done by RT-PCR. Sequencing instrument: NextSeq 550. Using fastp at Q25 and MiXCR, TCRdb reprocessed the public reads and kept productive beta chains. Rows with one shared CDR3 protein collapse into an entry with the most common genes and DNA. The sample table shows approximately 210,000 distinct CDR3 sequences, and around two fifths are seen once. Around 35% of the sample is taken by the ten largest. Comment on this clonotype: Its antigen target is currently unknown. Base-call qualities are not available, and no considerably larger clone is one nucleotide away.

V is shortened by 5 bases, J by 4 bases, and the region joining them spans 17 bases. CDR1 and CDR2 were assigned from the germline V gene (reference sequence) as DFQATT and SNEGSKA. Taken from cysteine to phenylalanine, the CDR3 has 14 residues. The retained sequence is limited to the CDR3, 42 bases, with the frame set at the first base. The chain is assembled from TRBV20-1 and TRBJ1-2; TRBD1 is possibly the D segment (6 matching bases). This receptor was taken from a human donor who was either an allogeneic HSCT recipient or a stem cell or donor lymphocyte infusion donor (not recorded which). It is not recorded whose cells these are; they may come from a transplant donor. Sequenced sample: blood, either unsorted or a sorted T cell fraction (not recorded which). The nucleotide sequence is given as TGCAGTGCTGGACACCGGGACACGCGCTATGGCTACACCTTC. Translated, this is CSAGHRDTRYGYTF.